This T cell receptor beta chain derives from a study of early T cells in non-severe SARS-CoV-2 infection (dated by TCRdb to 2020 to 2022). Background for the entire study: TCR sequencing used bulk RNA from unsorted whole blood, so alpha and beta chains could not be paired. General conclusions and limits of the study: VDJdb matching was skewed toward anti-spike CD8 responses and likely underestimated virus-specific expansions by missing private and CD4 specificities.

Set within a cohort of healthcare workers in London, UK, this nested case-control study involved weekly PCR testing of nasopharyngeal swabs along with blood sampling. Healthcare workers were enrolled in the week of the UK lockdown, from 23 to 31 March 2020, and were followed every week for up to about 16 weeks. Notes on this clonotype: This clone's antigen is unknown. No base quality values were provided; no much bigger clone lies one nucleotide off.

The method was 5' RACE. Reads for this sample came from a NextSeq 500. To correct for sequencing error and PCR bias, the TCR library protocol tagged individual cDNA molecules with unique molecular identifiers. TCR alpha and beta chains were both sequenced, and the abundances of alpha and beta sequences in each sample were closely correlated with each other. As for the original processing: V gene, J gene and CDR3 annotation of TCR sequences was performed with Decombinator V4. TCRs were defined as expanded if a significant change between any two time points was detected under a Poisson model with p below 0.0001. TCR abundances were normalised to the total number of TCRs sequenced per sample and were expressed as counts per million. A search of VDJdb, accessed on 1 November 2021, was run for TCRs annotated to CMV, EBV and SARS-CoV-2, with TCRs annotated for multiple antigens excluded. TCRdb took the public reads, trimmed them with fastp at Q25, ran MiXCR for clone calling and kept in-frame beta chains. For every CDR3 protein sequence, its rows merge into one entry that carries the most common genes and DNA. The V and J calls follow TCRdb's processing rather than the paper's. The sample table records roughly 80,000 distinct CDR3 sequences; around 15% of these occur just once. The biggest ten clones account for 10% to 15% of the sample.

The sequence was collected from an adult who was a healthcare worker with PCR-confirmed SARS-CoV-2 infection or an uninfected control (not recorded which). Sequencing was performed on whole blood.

In nucleotide form, the sequence is TGTGCCAGCAGTTACGGCAGAATCCCCGAGCAGTACTTC. Its amino acids are CASSYGRIPEQYF. This chain is built from TRBV6-2 or TRBV6-3 and TRBJ2-7; the D gene cannot be resolved reliably. According to the germline V gene, CDR1 reads MNHEY and CDR2 reads SVGEGT. V is pared back by 2 bases and J by 6 bases, with 11 bases lying between the germline termini. From the cysteine through the phenylalanine, the CDR3 covers 13 amino acids. This entry keeps only the CDR3 DNA: 39 bases, framed from base 1.